This record covers a single TCR beta chain. This sample stems from a study of blood T cell repertoires in COVID-19. Study-level background: T cells, B-cell-depleted T cells, or PBMCs supplied cDNA or gDNA.

The table came from immunoSEQ multiplex PCR; TCRdb's copy has only in-frame clones and leaves some out. The sample carries over 150,000 clones, 91% recorded once. The CDR3 runs 17 residues. The germline CDR1 and CDR2 sequences are MGHRA and YSYEKL. V shed 0 bases and J 7 bases; nucleotides not matched to a gene: 10. The sample comprised peripheral blood. This chain connects TRBV4-1 to TRBJ1-5, with TRBD1 identical over 9 bases. This clonotype was sampled from a man aged 50-60 years with acute or convalescent COVID-19. This chain's CDR3 is CASSQEGLQGAGQPQHF. Here the CDR3 DNA reads TGCGCCAGCAGCCAAGAAGGGTTACAGGGGGCAGGACAGCCCCAGCATTTT.